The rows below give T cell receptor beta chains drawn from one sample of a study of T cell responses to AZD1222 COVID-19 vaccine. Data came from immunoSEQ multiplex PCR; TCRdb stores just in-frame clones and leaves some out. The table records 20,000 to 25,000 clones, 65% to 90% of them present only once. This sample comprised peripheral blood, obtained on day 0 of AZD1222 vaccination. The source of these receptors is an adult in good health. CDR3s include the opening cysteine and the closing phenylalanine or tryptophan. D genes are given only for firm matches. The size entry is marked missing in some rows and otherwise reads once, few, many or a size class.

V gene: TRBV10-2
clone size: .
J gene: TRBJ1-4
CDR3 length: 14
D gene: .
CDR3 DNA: TGCGCCAGCAGTGAAGAGGGGAGGGGCGAAAAACTGTTTTTT
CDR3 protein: CASSEEGRGEKLFF

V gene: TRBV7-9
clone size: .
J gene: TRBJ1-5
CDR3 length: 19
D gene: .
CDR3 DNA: TGTGCCAGCAGCTTAAATCAGGGGACGGAATACACTAGCAATCAGCCCCAGCATTTT
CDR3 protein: CASSLNQGTEYTSNQPQHF

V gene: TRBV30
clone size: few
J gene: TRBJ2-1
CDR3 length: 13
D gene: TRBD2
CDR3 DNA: TGTGCCTCCAGACTAGCGGCCAGACCGGAGCAGTTCTTC
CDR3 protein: CASRLAARPEQFF

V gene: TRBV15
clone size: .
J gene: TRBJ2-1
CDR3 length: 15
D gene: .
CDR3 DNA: TGTGCCACCAGCAGAGGGCCTAGGGGGGGCAATGAGCAGTTCTTC
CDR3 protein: CATSRGPRGGNEQFF

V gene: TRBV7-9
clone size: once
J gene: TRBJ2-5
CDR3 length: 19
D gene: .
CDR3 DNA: TGTGCCAGCAGCTCGACAGGTCCCTCGGCGGGACTCCCCGCGGGGACCCAGTACTTC
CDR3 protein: CASSSTGPSAGLPAGTQYF

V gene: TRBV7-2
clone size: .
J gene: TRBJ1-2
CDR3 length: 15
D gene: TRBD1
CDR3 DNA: TGTGCCAGCAGCTTAGGGACAGGGGGAATCTATGGCTACACCTTC
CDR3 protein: CASSLGTGGIYGYTF

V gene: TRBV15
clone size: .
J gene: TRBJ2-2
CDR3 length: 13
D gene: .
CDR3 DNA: TGTGCCACCAGCAGAAGACTCACCGGGGAGCTGTTTTTT
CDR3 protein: CATSRRLTGELFF

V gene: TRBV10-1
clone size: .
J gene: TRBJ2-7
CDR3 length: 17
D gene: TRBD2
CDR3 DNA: TGCGCCAGTCATCTAGGGGGTGCTAGCGGGACTTTCTACGAGCAGTACTTC
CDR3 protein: CASHLGGASGTFYEQYF

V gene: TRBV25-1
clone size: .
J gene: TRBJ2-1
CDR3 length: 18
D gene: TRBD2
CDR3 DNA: TGTGCCAGCAGTGCAAAAACGGGGGACTACTCATCTTCGGATGAGCAGTTCTTC
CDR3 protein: CASSAKTGDYSSSDEQFF

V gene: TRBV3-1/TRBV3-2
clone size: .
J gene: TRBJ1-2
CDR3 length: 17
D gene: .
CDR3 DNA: TGTGCCAGCAGCCATACGGGATTAGGGGATACGAGGTATGGCTACACCTTC
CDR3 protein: CASSHTGLGDTRYGYTF

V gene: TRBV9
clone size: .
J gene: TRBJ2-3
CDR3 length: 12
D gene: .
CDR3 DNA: TGTGCCAGCAGCGTGGTTACAGATACGCAGTATTTT
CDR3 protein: CASSVVTDTQYF

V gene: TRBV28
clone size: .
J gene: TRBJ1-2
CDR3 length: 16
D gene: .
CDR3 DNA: TGTGCCAGCAGTACCCCCACAGGGATGAATAACTATGGCTACACCTTC
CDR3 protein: CASSTPTGMNNYGYTF

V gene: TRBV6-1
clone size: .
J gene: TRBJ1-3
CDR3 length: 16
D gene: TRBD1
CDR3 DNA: TGTGCCAGCAGTGAAGTAAGGACAGGGAAAGGAAACACCATATATTTT
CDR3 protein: CASSEVRTGKGNTIYF

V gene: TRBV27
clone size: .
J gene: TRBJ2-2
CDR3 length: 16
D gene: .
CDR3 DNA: TGTGCCAGCAGTTTATCAGTTCCTAGCAATGGCGGGGAGCTGTTTTTT
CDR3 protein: CASSLSVPSNGGELFF

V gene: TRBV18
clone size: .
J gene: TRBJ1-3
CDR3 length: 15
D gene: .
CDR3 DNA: TGTGCCAGCTCACCTGGGACGGTCTCTGGAAACACCATATATTTT
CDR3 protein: CASSPGTVSGNTIYF

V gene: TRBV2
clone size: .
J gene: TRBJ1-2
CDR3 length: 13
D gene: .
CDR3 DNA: TGTGCCAGCAGGTCGGGCCTTGGAGGTGGCTACACCTTC
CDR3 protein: CASRSGLGGGYTF

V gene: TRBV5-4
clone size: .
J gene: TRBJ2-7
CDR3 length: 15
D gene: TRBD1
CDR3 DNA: TGTGCCAGCAGCTCCCCGGGACAGGGTTACAACGAGCAGTACTTC
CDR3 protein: CASSSPGQGYNEQYF

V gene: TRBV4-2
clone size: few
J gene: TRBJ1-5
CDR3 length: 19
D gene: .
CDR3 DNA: TGTGCCAGCAGCCAAGGGCTAGGGATGATCAGGGAGGACAATCAGCCCCAGCATTTT
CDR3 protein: CASSQGLGMIREDNQPQHF

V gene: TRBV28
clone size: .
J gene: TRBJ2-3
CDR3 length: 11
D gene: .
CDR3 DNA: TGTGCCAGCAGTCCGACAGATACGCAGTATTTT
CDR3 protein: CASSPTDTQYF

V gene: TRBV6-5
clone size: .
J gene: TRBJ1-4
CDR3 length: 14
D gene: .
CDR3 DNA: TGTGCCAGCTCCGCGGGGTGGGGAAATGAAAAACTGTTTTTT
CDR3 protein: CASSAGWGNEKLFF

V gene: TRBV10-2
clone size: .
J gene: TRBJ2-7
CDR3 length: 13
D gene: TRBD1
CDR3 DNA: TGCGCCAGCAGTGACGGGACAGGCTACGAGCAGTACTTC
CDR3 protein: CASSDGTGYEQYF

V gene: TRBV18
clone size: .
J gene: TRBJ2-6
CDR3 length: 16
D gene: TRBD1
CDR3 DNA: TGTGCCAGCTCACGACAGGGGAGCTCTGGGGCCAACGTCCTGACTTTC
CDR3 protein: CASSRQGSSGANVLTF

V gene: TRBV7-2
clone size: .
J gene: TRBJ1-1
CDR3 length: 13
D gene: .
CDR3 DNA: TGTGCCAGCAGTACCACAGTGAACACTGAAGCTTTCTTT
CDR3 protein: CASSTTVNTEAFF

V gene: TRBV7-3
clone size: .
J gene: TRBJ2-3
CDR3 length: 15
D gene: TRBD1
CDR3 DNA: TGTGCCAGCAGTCGCACAGGGGGCCAGGCAGATACGCAGTATTTT
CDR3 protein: CASSRTGGQADTQYF

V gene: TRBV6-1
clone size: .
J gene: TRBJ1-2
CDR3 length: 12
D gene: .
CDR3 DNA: TGTGCCAGCAGTGACACCCTCTATGGCTACACCTTC
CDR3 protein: CASSDTLYGYTF

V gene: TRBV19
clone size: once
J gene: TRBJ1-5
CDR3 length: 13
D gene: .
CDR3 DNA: TGTGCCAGTAGTGACCGACGCAATCAGCCCCAGCATTTT
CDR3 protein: CASSDRRNQPQHF

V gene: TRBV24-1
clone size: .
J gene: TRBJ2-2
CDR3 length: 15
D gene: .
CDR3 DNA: TGTGCCACCAGTGATAAGCAGGGTTACACCGGGGAGCTGTTTTTT
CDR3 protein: CATSDKQGYTGELFF

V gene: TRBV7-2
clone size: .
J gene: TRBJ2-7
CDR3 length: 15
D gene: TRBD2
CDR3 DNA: TGTGCCAGCAGCACACTTAGCGGGTACATCTACGAGCAGTACTTC
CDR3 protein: CASSTLSGYIYEQYF

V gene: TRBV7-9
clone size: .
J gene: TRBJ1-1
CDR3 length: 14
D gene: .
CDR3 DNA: TGTGCCAGCAGCTTATCTCTGGGGAACACTGAAGCTTTCTTT
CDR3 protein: CASSLSLGNTEAFF

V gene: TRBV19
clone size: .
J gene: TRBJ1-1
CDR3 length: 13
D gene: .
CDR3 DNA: TGTGCCAGTAGTATTTCGGGGGGCTCTGAAGCTTTCTTT
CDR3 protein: CASSISGGSEAFF

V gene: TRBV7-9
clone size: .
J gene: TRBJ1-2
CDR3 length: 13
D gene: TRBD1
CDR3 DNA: TGTGCCAGCAGCACCGACAGGGTTTATGGCTACACCTTC
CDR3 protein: CASSTDRVYGYTF